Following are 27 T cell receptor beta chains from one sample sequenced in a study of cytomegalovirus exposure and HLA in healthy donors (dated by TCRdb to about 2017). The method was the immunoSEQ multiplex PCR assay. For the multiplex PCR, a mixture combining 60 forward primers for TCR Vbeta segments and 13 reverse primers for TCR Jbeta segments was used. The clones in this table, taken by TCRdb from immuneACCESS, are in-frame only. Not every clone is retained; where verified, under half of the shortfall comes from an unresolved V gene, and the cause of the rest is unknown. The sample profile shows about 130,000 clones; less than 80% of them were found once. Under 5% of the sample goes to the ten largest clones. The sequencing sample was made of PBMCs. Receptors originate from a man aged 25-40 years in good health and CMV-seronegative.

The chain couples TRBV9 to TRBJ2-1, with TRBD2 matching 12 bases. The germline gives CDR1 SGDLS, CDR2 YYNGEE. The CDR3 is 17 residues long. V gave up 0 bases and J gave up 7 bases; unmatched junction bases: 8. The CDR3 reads CASSVDPGLAGRNEQFF. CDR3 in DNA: TGTGCCAGCAGCGTAGACCCAGGACTAGCGGGGAGGAATGAGCAGTTCTTC.

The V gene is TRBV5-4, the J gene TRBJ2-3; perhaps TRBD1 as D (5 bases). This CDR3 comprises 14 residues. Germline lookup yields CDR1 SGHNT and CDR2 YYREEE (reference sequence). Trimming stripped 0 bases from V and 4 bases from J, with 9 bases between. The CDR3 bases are TGTGCCAGCAGCTTGGCTCAGGGCCCAGATACGCAGTATTTT. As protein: CASSLAQGPDTQYF.

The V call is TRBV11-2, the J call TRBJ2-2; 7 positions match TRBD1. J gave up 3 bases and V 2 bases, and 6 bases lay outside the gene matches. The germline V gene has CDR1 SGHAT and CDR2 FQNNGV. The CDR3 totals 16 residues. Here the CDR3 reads CASSLKVGGHTGELFF. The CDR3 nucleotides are TGTGCCAGCAGCTTAAAGGTAGGGGGCCACACCGGGGAGCTGTTTTTT.

CDR3 in amino acids: CASSYTDRYEQYF. The CDR3 bases are TGCGCCAGCAGCTATACGGACAGGTACGAGCAGTACTTC. The V gene is TRBV4-3, the J gene TRBJ2-7, with 7 bases lining up with TRBD1. V trimming: 5 bases; J trimming: 4 bases; junction bases outside the gene matches: 5. The germline V gene encodes CDR1 LGHNA and CDR2 YSLEER. The CDR3 loop spans 13 amino acids.

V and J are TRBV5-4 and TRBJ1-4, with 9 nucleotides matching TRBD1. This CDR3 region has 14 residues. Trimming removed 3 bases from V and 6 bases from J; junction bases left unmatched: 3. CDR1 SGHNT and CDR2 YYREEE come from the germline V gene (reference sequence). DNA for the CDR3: TGTGCCAGCAGCTCCCGGGACAGGGATGAAAAACTGTTTTTT. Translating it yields CASSSRDRDEKLFF.

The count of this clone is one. The CDR3: CASSPHKDRSSEKLFF. The CDR3 DNA is TGTGCCAGCAGCCCACATAAGGACAGGTCCAGTGAAAAACTGTTTTTT. The rearrangement links TRBV4-2 to TRBJ1-4, with TRBD1 identical over 7 bases. The CDR3 covers 16 residues. Germline loops: CDR1 LGHNA, CDR2 YNFKEQ. The V gene end was trimmed by 4 bases and the J gene end by 7 bases; junction bases not matched to a gene: 12.

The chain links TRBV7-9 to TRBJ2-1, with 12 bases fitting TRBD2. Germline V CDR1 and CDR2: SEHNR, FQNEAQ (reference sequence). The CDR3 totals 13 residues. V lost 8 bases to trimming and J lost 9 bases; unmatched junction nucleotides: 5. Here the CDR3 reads CASLLAGGVEQFF. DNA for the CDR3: TGTGCCAGCCTACTAGCGGGGGGCGTTGAGCAGTTCTTC.

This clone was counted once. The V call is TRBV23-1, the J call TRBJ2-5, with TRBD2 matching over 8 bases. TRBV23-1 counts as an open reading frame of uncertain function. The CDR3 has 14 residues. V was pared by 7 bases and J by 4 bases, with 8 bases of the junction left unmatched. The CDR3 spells CASITGGPRETQYF. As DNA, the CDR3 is TGCGCCAGCATAACGGGGGGGCCTAGAGAGACCCAGTACTTC.

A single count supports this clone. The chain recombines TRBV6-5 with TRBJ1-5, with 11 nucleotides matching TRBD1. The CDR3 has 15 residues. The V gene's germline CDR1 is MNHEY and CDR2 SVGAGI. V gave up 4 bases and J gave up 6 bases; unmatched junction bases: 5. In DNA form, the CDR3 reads TGTGCCAGCAGTTCCCGGGACAGGGGGATTCAGCCCCAGCATTTT. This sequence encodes CASSSRDRGIQPQHF.

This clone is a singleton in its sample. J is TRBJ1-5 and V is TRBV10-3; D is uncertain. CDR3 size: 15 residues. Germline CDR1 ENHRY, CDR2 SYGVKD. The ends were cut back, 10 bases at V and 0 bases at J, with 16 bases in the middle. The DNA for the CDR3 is TGTGCCACCTCGGGAAGGGCTGATAGCAATCAGCCCCAGCATTTT. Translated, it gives CATSGRADSNQPQHF.

CDR3 in amino acids: CASSSGTGVLEQYF. DNA of the CDR3: TGTGCCAGCAGCTCCGGGACAGGGGTACTCGAGCAGTACTTC. The V call is TRBV7-8, the J call TRBJ2-7, with 10 bases identical to TRBD1. Losses at the gene ends were 4 bases for V and 6 bases for J; bases not matched to a gene: 6. CDR1 and CDR2 (germline): SGHVS, FQNEAQ. This CDR3 contains 14 residues.

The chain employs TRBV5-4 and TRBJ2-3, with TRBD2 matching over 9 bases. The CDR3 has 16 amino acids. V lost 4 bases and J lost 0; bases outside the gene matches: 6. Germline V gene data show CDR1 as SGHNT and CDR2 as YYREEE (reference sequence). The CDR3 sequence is CASSVMRGGSTDTQYF. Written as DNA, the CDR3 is TGTGCCAGCAGCGTAATGCGGGGGGGAAGCACAGATACGCAGTATTTT.

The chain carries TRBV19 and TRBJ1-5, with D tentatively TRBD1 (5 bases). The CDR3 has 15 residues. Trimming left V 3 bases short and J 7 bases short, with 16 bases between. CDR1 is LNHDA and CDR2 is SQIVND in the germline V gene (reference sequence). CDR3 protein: CASSISAGRRQPQHF. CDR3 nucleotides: TGTGCCAGTAGTATTAGCGCAGGGAGGCGGCAGCCCCAGCATTTT.

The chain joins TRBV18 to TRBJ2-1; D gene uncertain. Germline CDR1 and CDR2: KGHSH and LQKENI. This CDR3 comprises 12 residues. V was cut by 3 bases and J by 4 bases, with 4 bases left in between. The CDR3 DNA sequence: TGTGCCAGCTCACCCACTTACAATGAGCAGTTCTTC. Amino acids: CASSPTYNEQFF.

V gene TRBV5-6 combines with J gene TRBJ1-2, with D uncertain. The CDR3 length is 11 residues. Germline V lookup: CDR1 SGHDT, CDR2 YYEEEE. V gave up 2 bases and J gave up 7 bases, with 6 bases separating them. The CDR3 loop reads CASSFGIGYTF. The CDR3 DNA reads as TGTGCCAGCAGCTTCGGGATTGGCTACACCTTC.

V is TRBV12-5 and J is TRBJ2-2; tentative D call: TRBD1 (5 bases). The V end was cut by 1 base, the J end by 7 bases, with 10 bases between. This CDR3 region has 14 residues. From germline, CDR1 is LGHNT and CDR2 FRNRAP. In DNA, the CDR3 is TGTGCTAGTGGTTTGGATGGGGCTGGCGGGGAGCTGTTTTTT. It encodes CASGLDGAGGELFF.

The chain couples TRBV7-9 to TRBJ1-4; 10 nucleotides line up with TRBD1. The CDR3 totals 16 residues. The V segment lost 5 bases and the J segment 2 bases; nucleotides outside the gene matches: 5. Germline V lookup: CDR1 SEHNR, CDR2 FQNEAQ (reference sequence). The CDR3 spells CASSLGTGATNEKLFF. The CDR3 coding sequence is TGTGCCAGCAGCCTTGGGACAGGGGCCACTAATGAAAAACTGTTTTTT.

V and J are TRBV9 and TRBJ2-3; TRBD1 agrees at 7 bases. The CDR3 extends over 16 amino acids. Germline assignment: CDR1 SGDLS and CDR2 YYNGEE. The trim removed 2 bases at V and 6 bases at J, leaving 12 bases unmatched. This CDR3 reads CASSVGGTASLDTQYF. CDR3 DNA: TGTGCCAGCAGCGTTGGTGGGACAGCATCTCTCGATACGCAGTATTTT.

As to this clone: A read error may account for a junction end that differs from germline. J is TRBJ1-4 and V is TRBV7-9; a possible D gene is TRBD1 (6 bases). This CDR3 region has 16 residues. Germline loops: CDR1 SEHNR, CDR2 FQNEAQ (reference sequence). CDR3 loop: CSSSRRRTDFNEKLFF. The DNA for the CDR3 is TGTTCCAGCAGCCGCCGGAGGACAGATTTTAATGAAAAACTGTTTTTT.

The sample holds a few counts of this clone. The CDR3 reads CASSLNPDRGPGQPQHF. In DNA form, the CDR3 reads TGTGCCAGCAGTCTTAACCCAGACAGGGGACCGGGTCAGCCCCAGCATTTT. This chain links TRBV28 with TRBJ1-5; 8 bases map to TRBD1. CDR1 and CDR2 from the germline V gene are MDHEN and SYDVKM. CDR3 length: 17 residues. V lost 5 bases, J lost 6 bases, and 15 bases stayed unmatched.

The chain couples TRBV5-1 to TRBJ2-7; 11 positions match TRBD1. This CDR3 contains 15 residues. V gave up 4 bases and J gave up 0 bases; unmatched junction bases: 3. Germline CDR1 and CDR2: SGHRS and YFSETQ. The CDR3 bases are TGCGCCAGCAGCCCGGGACAGGGGGGCTCCTACGAGCAGTACTTC. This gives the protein CASSPGQGGSYEQYF.

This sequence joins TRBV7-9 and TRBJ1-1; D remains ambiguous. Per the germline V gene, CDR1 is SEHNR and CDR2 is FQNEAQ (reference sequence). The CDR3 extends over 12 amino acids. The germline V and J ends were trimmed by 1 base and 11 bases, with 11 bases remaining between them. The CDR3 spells CASSLGGAGAFF. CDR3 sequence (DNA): TGTGCCAGCAGCTTAGGGGGAGCCGGGGCTTTCTTT.

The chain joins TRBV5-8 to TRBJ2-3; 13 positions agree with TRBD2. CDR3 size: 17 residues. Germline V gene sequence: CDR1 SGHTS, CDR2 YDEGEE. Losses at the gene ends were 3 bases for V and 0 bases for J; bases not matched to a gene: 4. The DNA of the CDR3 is TGTGCCAGCAGCTGGGGACTAGCGGGGCCTAGCACAGATACGCAGTATTTT. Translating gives CASSWGLAGPSTDTQYF.

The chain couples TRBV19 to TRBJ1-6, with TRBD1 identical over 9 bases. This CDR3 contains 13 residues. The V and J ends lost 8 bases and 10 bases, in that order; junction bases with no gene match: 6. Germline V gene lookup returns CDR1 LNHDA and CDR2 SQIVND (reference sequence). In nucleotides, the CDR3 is TGTGCCAGTTCCGACAGGGGGTCCTCACCCCTCCACTTT. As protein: CASSDRGSSPLHF. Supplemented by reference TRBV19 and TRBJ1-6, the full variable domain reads DGGITQSPKYLFRKEGQNVTLSCEQNLNHDAMYWYRQDPGQGLRLIYYSQIVNDFQKGDIAEGYSVSREKKESFPLTVTSAQKNPTAFYLCASSDRGSSPLHFGNGTRLTVT.

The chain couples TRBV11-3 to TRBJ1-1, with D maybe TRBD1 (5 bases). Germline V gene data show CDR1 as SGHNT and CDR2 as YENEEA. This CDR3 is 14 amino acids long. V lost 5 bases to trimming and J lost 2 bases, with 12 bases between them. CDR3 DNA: TGTGCCAGCAGCGCCACGACAGTTAACACTGAAGCTTTCTTT. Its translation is CASSATTVNTEAFF.

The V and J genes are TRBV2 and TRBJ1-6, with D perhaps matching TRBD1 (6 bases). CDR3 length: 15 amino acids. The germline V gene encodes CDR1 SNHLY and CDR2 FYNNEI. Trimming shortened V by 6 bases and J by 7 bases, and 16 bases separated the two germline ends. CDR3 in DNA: TGTGCCAGCAGCGATGAGACAGGATCAAATTCACCCCTCCACTTT. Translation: CASSDETGSNSPLHF. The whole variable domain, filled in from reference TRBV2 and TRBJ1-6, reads EPEVTQTPSHQVTQMGQEVILRCVPISNHLYFYWYRQILGQKVEFLVSFYNNEISEKSEIFDDQFSVERPDGSNFTLKIRSTKLEDSAMYFCASSDETGSNSPLHFGNGTRLTVT.

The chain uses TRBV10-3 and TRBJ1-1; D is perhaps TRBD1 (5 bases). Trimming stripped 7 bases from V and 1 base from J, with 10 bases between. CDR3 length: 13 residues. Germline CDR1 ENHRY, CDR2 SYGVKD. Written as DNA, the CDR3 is TGTGCCATCATGGAGACAGCGAACACTGAAGCTTTCTTT. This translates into CAIMETANTEAFF.